This passage covers 11 T cell receptor beta chains from one sample sequenced in a study of identical twins. One entry per CDR3 protein results from TCRdb running MiXCR on the 5' RACE reads. The sample lists roughly 1.6 million distinct CDR3 sequences, roughly a third seen once, with about 0.25% in the top ten. Sequenced: cord blood. The receptors originated from a newborn girl in good health.

Points on this clonotype: Mismatch with germline at one junction end may stem from a read error. The rearrangement joins TRBV4-1 to TRBJ2-4, with D perhaps matching TRBD2 (6 bases). The last part of the DNA fits TRBJ2-7 better; the J call may be wrong. Germline V CDR1 and CDR2: MGHRA, YSYEKL. The CDR3 consists of 15 residues. CDR3 coding DNA: TGCGCCAGCGGCCAAGTGGGAGGCAAAAAGTACGAGCAGTACTTC. Residues: CASGQVGGKKYEQYF.

This chain uses TRBV3-1 with TRBJ2-1; D possibly corresponds to TRBD2 (5 bases). The V gene's germline CDR1 is LGHDT and CDR2 YNNKEL (reference sequence). The CDR3 runs 19 residues. The V end was cut by 4 bases, the J end by 2 bases, with 24 bases between. The CDR3 coding sequence is TGTGCCAGCAGCCTTCGAAGCTCTACCTTAGCGTCCCCCTACAATGAGCAGTTCTTC. Its protein product is CASSLRSSTLASPYNEQFF.

About this clonotype: A much larger clone sits a single nucleotide away, making a read error possible. The genes are TRBV20-1 and TRBJ1-5; TRBD1 aligns across 9 bases. Unmatched junction bases numbered 0, after V lost 0 bases and J lost 6 bases. This CDR3 region has 13 residues. Germline CDR1 reads DFQATT; CDR2 reads SNEGSKA (reference sequence). The CDR3 DNA follows: TGCAGTGCTAGAGAGACAGGGGGTCAGCCCCAGCATTTT. Amino acids: CSARETGGQPQHF.

This clonotype was counted only a few times. This sequence joins TRBV20-1 and TRBJ2-7, with D possibly matching TRBD2 (6 bases). The germline V and J ends were trimmed by 0 bases and 5 bases, with 14 bases remaining between them. The germline V gene encodes CDR1 DFQATT and CDR2 SNEGSKA (reference sequence). The CDR3 sequence is 14 residues long. In DNA, the CDR3 is TGCAGTGCTAGAGATTCCCTAGCGCTACACGAGCAGTACTTC. This gives the protein CSARDSLALHEQYF.

The chain uses TRBV20-1 and TRBJ2-7; D remains ambiguous. The germline V gene has CDR1 DFQATT and CDR2 SNEGSKA (reference sequence). This CDR3 is built from 13 residues. V was pared by 3 bases and J by 3 bases, with 12 bases between. CDR3 DNA sequence: TGCAGTGCTAGTAGCAGAGCGATCTACGAGCAGTACTTC. As protein: CSASSRAIYEQYF.

The J gene is TRBJ2-3, the V gene TRBV12-3 or TRBV12-4; 9 bases map to TRBD2. Losses at the gene ends were 2 bases for V and 11 bases for J; bases not matched to a gene: 17. This CDR3 region has 17 residues. The CDR3 DNA sequence: TGTGCCAGCAGTTTAAGTCCTAGCGGGGATAGCACAGATGTGCAGTATTTT. Translating it yields CASSLSPSGDSTDVQYF.

The V call is TRBV2, the J call TRBJ2-5; 12 bases are a match to TRBD2. The CDR3 totals 14 residues. The J segment lost 2 bases and the V segment lost 9 bases, leaving 4 bases of the junction unmatched. The V gene's germline CDR1 is SNHLY and CDR2 FYNNEI. CDR3 sequence: CASGLAGLQETQYF. CDR3 in DNA: TGTGCCAGTGGACTAGCGGGGTTACAAGAGACCCAGTACTTC.

The V gene is TRBV5-1, the J gene TRBJ1-6; D is ambiguous. V shed 2 bases and J shed 9 bases, with 18 bases lying between them. The length of the CDR3 is 16 residues. The V gene's germline CDR1 is SGHRS and CDR2 YFSETQ. This CDR3 is CASSFVPGEVSSPLHF. The DNA for the CDR3 is TGCGCCAGCAGCTTCGTTCCAGGCGAAGTATCTTCACCCCTCCACTTT.

The rearrangement links TRBV29-1 to TRBJ2-1; TRBD2 aligns across 10 bases. CDR1 SQVTM and CDR2 ANQGSEA come from the germline V gene. The CDR3 sequence is 15 residues long. The CDR3 sequence: CSAGLAVFGGDEQFF. CDR3 bases: TGCAGTGCCGGACTAGCGGTGTTCGGGGGCGATGAGCAGTTCTTC.

This clonotype occurred a few times. The rearrangement joins TRBV7-8 to TRBJ2-3; the D is unclear. This CDR3 contains 13 residues. The V gene's germline CDR1 is SGHVS and CDR2 FQNEAQ. Trimming removed 4 bases from V and 4 bases from J, with 9 bases in between. The DNA for the CDR3 is TGTGCCAGCAGCTCGGAAAGCTCAGATACGCAGTATTTT. Amino acids: CASSSESSDTQYF.

The rearrangement joins TRBV10-1 to TRBJ1-1; 9 nucleotides match TRBD1. CDR1 WNHNN and CDR2 SYGVQD come from the germline V gene (reference sequence). V shed 5 bases, J shed 2 bases, and the junction held 9 bases outside the gene matches. The CDR3 consists of 16 residues. The CDR3: CASSRDRVRGNTEAFF. Written as DNA, the CDR3 is TGCGCCAGCAGTCGGGACAGGGTAAGGGGAAACACTGAAGCTTTCTTT.